This is a list of T cell receptor beta chains from one sample in a study of breast tumors, draining lymph nodes, adjacent tissues. TCRdb re-derived calls from the multiplex PCR reads in MiXCR, one entry per CDR3 protein. Among about 230,000 distinct CDR3 sequences listed, roughly 30% were seen once. Sequencing was done on a sample of axillary lymph node tissue. These receptors were collected from a female donor with breast cancer. Some clones in this sample may be carry-over from other donors' samples. Each CDR3 is given with its conserved first and last residue.

v_call | cdr3_length | cdr3_aa
TRBV27 | 14 | CASSLWQGGYEQYF
TRBV28 | 18 | CASSERTGAIATNEKLFF
TRBV14 | 15 | CASREQGINTGELFF
TRBV5-4 | 14 | CASSRGGTSYEQYF
TRBV5-1 | 16 | CASSLAGATTYNEQFF
TRBV20-1 | 16 | CSARDLRGQGTYEQYF
TRBV20-1 | 13 | CNAASGGEYAQYF
TRBV2 | 13 | CASEGQTLSEQYF
TRBV6-1 | 17 | CASRNPRGGTGGETQYF
TRBV5-1 | 18 | CASRAGLAGGPSTGELFF
TRBV25-1 | 14 | CASSVGTANYEQYF
TRBV7-8 | 13 | CASSFFAKETQYF
TRBV24-1 | 15 | CATRGAEGTYNEQFF
TRBV13 | 15 | CASSLRRQGAYEQYF
TRBV11-1 | 15 | CASSSTGTGYSPLHF
TRBV29-1 | 15 | CSVSTGSYSGNTIYF
TRBV18 | 13 | CASSPPSHYGYTF
TRBV19 | 13 | CASTPGGGSGNTF
TRBV14 | 14 | CASSLGRKFYEQYF
TRBV6-2/TRBV6-3 | 15 | CASSHSEGVTDTQYF
TRBV4-2 | 18 | CASSQELAGGPNGETQYF
TRBV4-2 | 13 | CASSQSTGYTQYF
TRBV7-9 | 17 | CASSLGVGREVYNEQFF
TRBV11-3 | 11 | CASSPSDEQYF
TRBV19 | 11 | CASRWSGELFF
TRBV19 | 16 | CASSRRGAFSNSPLHF
TRBV6-1 | 16 | CASSQQGALGTDTQYF
TRBV28 | 15 | CASNLRINRAPDAFF
TRBV14 | 22 | CASSPQGTQLLRAVLRAGELFF
TRBV6-1 | 11 | CASSVSLGAFF
TRBV2 | 16 | CASRLTPTFSTDTQYF
TRBV6-4 | 13 | CATKLGTKETQYF
TRBV6-1 | 14 | CASSEMGQGYEQYF
TRBV12-3/TRBV12-4 | 13 | CATKTHEEETQYF
TRBV29-1 | 12 | CSVRQGAAEQYF
TRBV6-5 | 12 | CASKTANQPQHF
TRBV20-1 | 16 | CSARDPVSLSYNEQFF
TRBV29-1 | 12 | CSVGLAIGEQYF
TRBV20-1 | 16 | CSAHRTSGGGTGELFF
TRBV5-1 | 14 | CASSLWTMNTEAFF
TRBV20-1 | 16 | CSARIGGRLTTGELFF
TRBV10-3 | 15 | CAISAARDAPQEQYF
TRBV6-6 | 14 | CASSPAARTDTQYF
TRBV13 | 14 | CASGRQANTGELFF
TRBV10-3 | 13 | CATYSGEYTEAFF
TRBV20-1 | 13 | CSARDGPNEKLFF
TRBV4-1 | 13 | CASSQPSSYEQYF
TRBV15 | 16 | CATSRDDGGTYNEQFF
TRBV7-9 | 12 | CASSPSKETQYF
TRBV28 | 11 | CASSSQGPQHF
TRBV6-7 | 10 | CASSHSPLHF
TRBV11-2 | 15 | CASSLDLGNYNEQFF
TRBV20-1 | 13 | CSASRGPNEKLFF
TRBV7-9 | 14 | CASSLDRSSPEAFF
TRBV6-6 | 16 | CASSHPRGGGAYEQYF